This TCR beta chain derives from a study of CD8+ T cells in alopecia areata. Study results and caveats: Tofacitinib significantly brought down scalp clonality and expanded CD8+ clones among top 100.

Germline CDR1 is SQVTM and CDR2 is ANQGSEA. The V end lost 3 bases, the J end lost 4 bases, and 9 bases lay between the germline ends. The CDR3 totals 13 residues. Sequencing used cDNA as its template, made by extracting RNA and reverse transcribing it. TCRdb's copy holds only in-frame clones and misses some; the assay was immunoSEQ multiplex PCR. The sample has fewer than 250,000 clones; roughly three fifths are singletons. A note on this clone: Its antigen is as yet unknown.

Treatment in this sample: oral pan-JAK inhibitor, 5-10 mg twice daily. Isolation of CD4+ and CD8+ T cells from PBMCs was achieved by sorting. This sequence originates from a human donor with alopecia areata. The chain joins TRBV29-1 to TRBJ2-2; D perhaps matches TRBD2 (5 bases). The source was CD4+ T cells sorted from blood, collected at week 4, from a patient treated with tofacitinib. CDR3 residues: CSVDSRGTGELFF. In DNA form, the CDR3 reads TGCAGCGTTGATAGTCGGGGCACCGGGGAGCTGTTTTTT.